This T cell receptor beta chain was sequenced for a study of response to subunit inactivated influenza vaccine. Whole-study findings and limits: There was a suggestion from the authors that each seasonal influenza vaccination recruits few new T cells.

From the RT-PCR reads, TCRdb called clonotypes with MiXCR, one entry per CDR3 protein. Here the sample spans under 950,000 distinct CDR3 sequences, less than 25% being singletons. V dropped 4 bases and J dropped 3; count of bases not matched to a gene: 7. This CDR3 region has 17 residues. Germline V CDR1 and CDR2: SGHRS, YFSETQ. Concerning this clonotype: Antigen specificity is unknown.

Sample: PBMCs from blood, taken roughly 5 days after vaccination. The chain recombines TRBV5-1 with TRBJ2-3, with 14 bases that match TRBD2. The source is a middle-aged man who received an inactivated influenza vaccine. For the CDR3, the DNA is TGCGCCAGCAGCCGAGGGACTAGCGGGAGCGCTACAGATACGCAGTATTTT. It codes for CASSRGTSGSATDTQYF.